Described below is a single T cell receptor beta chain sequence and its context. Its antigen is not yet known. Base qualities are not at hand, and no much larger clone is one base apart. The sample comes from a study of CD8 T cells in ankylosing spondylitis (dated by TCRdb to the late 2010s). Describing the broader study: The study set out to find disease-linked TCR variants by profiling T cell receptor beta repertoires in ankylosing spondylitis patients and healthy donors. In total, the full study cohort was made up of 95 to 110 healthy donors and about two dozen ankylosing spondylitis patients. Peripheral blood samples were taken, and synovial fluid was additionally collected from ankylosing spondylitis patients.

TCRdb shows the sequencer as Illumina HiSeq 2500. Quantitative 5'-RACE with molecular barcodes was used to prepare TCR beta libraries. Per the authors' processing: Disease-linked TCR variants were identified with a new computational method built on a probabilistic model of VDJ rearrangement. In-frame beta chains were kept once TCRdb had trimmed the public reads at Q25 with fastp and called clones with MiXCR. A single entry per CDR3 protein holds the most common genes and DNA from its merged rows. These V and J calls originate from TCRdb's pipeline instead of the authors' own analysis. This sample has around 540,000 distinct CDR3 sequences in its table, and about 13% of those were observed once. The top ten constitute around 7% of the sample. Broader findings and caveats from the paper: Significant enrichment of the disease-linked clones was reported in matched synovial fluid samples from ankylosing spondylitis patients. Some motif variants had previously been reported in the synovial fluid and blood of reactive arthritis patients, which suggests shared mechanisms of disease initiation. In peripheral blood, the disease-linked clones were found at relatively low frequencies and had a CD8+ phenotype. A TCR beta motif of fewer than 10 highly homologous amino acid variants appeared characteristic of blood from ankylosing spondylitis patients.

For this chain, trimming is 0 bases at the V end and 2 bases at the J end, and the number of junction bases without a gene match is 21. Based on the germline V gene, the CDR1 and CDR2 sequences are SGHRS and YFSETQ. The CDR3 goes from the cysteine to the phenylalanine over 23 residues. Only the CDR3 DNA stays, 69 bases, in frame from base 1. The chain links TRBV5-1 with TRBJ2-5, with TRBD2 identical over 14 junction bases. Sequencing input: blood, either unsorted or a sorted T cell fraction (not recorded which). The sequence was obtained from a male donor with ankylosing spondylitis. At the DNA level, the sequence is TGCGCCAGCAGCTTGGCCCCGGGTCGGCGTACGACCGGGACTAGCGGGAGTCAAGAGACCCAGTACTTC. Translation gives CASSLAPGRRTTGTSGSQETQYF.